This TCR beta chain was recovered during a study of graft-versus-host responses after intestinal transplantation. Study at large: Transplants given to recipients were multivisceral, liver-intestinal, or isolated intestinal. All recipients got anti-thymocyte globulin induction, then tacrolimus and steroids for approximately three years. Notes on the study in general: Recipient marrow held GvH clones, some first seen in ileum or blood.

This CDR3 region has 13 residues. Looked up from germline, CDR1 is LNHDA and CDR2 is SQIVND (reference sequence). V was clipped by 5 bases and J by 7 bases, with 14 bases between them. The table came from immunoSEQ multiplex PCR; TCRdb's copy has only in-frame clones and leaves some out. Among under 25,000 clones listed, roughly 40% were seen once. This sequence originates from a human patient who was an organ donor for intestinal transplantation. The sample in question was alloreactive CD4+ T cells from a mixed lymphocyte reaction culture, obtained before transplantation. Subset described: CFSE-low proliferating T cells sorted from roughly six-day pre-transplant mixed lymphocyte reaction (GvH or HvG direction). The chain is built from TRBV19 and TRBJ1-2; maybe TRBD1 (6 bases). CDR3 region: CASSAQGFGGYTF. The CDR3 DNA sequence: TGTGCCAGTAGTGCCCAGGGGTTTGGTGGCTACACCTTC.